This T cell receptor (beta chain) was sequenced during a study of T cell clonality in common variable immunodeficiency. General study points: The cause of increased CVID clonality remains unclear without subpopulation sequencing. Compared with healthy controls, CVID subjects showed increased TCRbeta clonality, mostly in about a third.

The germline gives CDR1 SGHRS, CDR2 YFSETQ. CDR3 size: 16 residues. The method was immunoSEQ multiplex PCR; TCRdb's version includes in-frame clones alone and lacks a portion of them. The record shows about 35,000 clones for this sample, with no singletons present. This clone was counted between two and nine times. What it binds is not known. One end of the junction varies from germline; a read error may be responsible. Read data end 3 residues before the CDR3 end; the end is taken from the germline J gene. Specimen: peripheral blood mononuclear cells. V usage is TRBV5-1 and J usage is TRBJ2-6; a possible D gene is TRBD1 (5 bases). This sequence was found in a person aged 18 to 75 in good health. CDR3 DNA, as far as it was read: TGCGCCAGCAGCTTGTTTACGAGTTCTGGGGCCGACGTC. It specifies CASSLFTSSGADV. In full, the CDR3 reads CASSLFTSSGADVLTF.